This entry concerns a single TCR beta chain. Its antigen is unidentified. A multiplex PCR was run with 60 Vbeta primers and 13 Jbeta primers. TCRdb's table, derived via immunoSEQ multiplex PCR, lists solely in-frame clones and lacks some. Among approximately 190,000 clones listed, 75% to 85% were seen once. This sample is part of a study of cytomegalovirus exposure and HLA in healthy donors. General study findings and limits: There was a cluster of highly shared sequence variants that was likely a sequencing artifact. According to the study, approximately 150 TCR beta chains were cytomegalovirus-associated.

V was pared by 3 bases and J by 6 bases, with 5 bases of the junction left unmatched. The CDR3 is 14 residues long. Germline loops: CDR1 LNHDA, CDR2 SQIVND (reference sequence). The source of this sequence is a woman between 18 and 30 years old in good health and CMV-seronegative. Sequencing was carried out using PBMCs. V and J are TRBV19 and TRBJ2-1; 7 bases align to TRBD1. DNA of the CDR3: TGTGCCAGTAGTATTAGTCCAGGGGGCAATGAGCAGTTCTTC. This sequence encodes CASSISPGGNEQFF.